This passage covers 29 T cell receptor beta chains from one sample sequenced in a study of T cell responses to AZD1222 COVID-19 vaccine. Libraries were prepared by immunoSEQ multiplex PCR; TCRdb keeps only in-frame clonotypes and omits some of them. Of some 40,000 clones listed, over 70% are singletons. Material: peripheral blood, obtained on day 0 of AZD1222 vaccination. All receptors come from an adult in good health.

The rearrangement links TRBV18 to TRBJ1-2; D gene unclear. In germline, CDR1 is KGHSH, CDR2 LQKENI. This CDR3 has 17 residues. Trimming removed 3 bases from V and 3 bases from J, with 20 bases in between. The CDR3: CASSPPNAPSRYYGYTF. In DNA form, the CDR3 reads TGTGCCAGCTCACCCCCAAACGCGCCGTCGAGGTACTATGGCTACACCTTC.

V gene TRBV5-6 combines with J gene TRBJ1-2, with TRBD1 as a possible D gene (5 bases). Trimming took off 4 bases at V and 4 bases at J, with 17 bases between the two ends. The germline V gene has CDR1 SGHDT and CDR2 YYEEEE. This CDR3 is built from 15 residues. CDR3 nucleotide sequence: TGTGCCAGCAGCCAAGGCGCAGGGCCGTCCTATGGCTACACCTTC. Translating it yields CASSQGAGPSYGYTF.

CDR3 in amino acids: CASSEGQGVNNSPLHF. CDR3 nucleotides: TGTGCCAGCAGTGAGGGGCAGGGCGTCAATAATTCACCCCTCCACTTT. This rearrangement joins TRBV2 to TRBJ1-6; TRBD1 might be the D (5 bases). V was pared by 3 bases and J by 5 bases, with 14 bases between. This CDR3 spans 16 amino acids. Germline values: CDR1 SNHLY, CDR2 FYNNEI.

The CDR3 DNA reads as TGTGCCAGCAGTATAATGGGACAGGGATTTAACTATGGCTACACCTTC. Encoded protein: CASSIMGQGFNYGYTF. The genes are TRBV7-2 and TRBJ1-2; 9 bases fit TRBD1. The ends lost 6 bases at V and 1 base at J; junction bases unmatched: 9. The germline V gene has CDR1 SGHTA and CDR2 FQGNSA. The CDR3 runs to 16 residues.

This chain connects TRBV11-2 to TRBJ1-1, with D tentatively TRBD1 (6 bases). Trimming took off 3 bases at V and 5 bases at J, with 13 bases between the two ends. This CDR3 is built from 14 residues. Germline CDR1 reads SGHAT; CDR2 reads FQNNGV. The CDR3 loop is CASSFPGGVTEAFF. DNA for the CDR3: TGTGCCAGCAGCTTTCCGGGGGGCGTTACTGAAGCTTTCTTT.

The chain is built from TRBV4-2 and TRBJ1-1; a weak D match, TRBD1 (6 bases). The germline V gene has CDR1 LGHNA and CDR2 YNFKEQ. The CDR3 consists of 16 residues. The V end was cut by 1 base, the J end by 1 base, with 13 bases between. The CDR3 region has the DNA TGTGCCAGCAGCCAAGCAAACAGGGTCCCGAACACTGAAGCTTTCTTT. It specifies CASSQANRVPNTEAFF.

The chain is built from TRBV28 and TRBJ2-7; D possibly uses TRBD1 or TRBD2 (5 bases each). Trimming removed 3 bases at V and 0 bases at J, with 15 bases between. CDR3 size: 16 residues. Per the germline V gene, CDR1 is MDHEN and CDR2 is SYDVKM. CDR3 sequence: CASSFWVGTDSYEQYF. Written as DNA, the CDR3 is TGTGCCAGCAGTTTCTGGGTTGGGACGGACTCCTACGAGCAGTACTTC.

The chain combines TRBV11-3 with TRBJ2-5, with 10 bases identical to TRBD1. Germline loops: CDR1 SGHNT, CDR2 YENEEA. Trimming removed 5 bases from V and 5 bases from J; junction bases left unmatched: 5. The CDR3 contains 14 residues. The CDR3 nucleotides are TGTGCCAGCAGCACTCGGACAGGGGGGGAGACCCAGTACTTC. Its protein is CASSTRTGGETQYF.

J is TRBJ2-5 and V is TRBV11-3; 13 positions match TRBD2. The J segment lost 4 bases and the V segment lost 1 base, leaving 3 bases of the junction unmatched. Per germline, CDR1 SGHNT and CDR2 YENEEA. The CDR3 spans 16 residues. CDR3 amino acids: CASSLVGLAGPETQYF. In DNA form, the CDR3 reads TGTGCCAGCAGCTTAGTGGGACTAGCGGGGCCAGAGACCCAGTACTTC.

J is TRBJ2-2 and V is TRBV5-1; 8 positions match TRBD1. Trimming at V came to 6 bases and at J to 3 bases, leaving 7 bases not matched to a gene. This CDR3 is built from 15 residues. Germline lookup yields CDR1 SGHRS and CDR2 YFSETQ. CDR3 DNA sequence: TGCGCCAGCAAAGTTGGACAGGGTTACACCGGGGAGCTGTTTTTT. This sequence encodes CASKVGQGYTGELFF.

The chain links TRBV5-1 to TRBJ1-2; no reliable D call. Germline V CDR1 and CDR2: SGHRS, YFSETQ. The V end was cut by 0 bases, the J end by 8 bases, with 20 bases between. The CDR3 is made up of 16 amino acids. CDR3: CASSLDTTGGRDGYTF. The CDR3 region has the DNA TGCGCCAGCAGCTTGGACACGACCGGAGGGCGTGACGGCTACACCTTC.

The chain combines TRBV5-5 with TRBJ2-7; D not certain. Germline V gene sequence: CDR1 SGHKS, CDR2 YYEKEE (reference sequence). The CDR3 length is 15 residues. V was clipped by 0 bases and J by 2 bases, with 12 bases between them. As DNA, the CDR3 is TGTGCCAGCAGCTTGGAGCTAGAGAAGACCTACGAGCAGTACTTC. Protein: CASSLELEKTYEQYF.

This CDR3 is CASSYSRGAGSPLHF. CDR3 nucleotide sequence: TGTGCCAGCAGTTACTCGAGGGGGGCAGGTTCACCCCTCCACTTT. The chain is built from TRBV6-6 and TRBJ1-6, with a tentative D call TRBD1 (6 bases). Trimming stripped 0 bases from V and 9 bases from J, with 12 bases between. Germline CDR1 is MNHNY and CDR2 is SVGAGI (reference sequence). The CDR3 length is 15 residues.

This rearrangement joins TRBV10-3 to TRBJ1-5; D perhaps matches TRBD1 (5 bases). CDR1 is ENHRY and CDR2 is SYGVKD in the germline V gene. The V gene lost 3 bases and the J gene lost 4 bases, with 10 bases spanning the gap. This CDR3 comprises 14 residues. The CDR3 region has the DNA TGTGCCATCAGTGAATACGAGGGGAATCAGCCCCAGCATTTT. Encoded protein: CAISEYEGNQPQHF.

The chain's CDR3 is CASSRDTNQPQHF. The CDR3 coding sequence is TGTGCCAGCTCACGAGATACTAATCAGCCCCAGCATTTT. This rearrangement joins TRBV18 to TRBJ1-5; D gene ambiguous. The CDR3 runs 13 residues. The V gene lost 4 bases and the J gene lost 4 bases, with 8 bases spanning the gap. CDR1 is KGHSH, CDR2 LQKENI, per germline.

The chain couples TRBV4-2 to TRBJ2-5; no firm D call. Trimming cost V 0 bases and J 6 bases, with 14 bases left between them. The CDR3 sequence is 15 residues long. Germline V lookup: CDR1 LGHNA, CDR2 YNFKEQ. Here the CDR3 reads CASSQDQVGSKTQYF. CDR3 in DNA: TGTGCCAGCAGCCAAGACCAAGTAGGTTCGAAGACCCAGTACTTC.

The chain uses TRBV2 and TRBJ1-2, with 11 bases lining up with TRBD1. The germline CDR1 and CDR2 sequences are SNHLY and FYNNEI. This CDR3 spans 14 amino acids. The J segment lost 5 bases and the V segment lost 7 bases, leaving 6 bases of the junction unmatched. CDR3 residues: CASNRDRGIYGYTF. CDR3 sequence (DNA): TGTGCCAGCAACCGGGACAGGGGGATTTATGGCTACACCTTC.

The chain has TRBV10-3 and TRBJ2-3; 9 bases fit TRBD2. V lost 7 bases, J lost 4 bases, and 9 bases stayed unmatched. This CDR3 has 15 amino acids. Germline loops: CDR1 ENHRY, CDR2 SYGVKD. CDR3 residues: CAINRGLARPDTQYF. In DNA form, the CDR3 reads TGTGCCATCAATCGGGGACTAGCCCGCCCAGATACGCAGTATTTT.

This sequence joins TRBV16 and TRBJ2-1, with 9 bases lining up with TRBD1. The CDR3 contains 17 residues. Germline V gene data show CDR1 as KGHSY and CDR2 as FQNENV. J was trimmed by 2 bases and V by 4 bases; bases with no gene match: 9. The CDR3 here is CASSPISGTGPYNEQFF. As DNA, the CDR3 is TGTGCCAGCAGCCCAATTTCCGGGACAGGGCCCTACAATGAGCAGTTCTTC.

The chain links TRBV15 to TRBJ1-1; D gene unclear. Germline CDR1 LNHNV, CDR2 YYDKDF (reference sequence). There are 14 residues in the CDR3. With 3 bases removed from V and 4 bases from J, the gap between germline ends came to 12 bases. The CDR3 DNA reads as TGTGCCACCAGCAGCCAAACAATGAGCACTGAAGCTTTCTTT. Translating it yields CATSSQTMSTEAFF. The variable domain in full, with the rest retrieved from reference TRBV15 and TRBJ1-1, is DAMVIQNPRYQVTQFGKPVTLSCSQTLNHNVMYWYQQKSSQAPKLLFHYYDKDFNNEADTPDNFQSRRPNTSFCFLDIRSPGLGDTAMYLCATSSQTMSTEAFFGQGTRLTVV.

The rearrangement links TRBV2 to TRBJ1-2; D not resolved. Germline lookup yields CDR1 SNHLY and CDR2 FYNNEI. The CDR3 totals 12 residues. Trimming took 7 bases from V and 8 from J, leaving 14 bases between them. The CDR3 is CASTSGAMGYTF. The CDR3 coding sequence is TGTGCCAGCACCTCAGGCGCTATGGGCTACACCTTC.

CDR3 sequence reads: CASSRLAGGTDTQYF. Written as DNA, the CDR3 is TGTGCCAGCTCACGACTAGCGGGAGGGACAGATACGCAGTATTTT. The chain is built from TRBV18 and TRBJ2-3, with 14 bases matching TRBD2. The V gene end was trimmed by 4 bases and the J gene end by 3 bases; junction bases not matched to a gene: 0. This CDR3 is 15 amino acids long. Germline assignment: CDR1 KGHSH and CDR2 LQKENI.

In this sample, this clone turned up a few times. The CDR3 DNA sequence: TGTGCCAGCACCAGGGGGGGAGGGGAGGCTTTCTTT. Translating it yields CASTRGGGEAFF. The V and J genes are TRBV28 and TRBJ1-1; 7 bases are shared with TRBD1. Per germline, CDR1 MDHEN and CDR2 SYDVKM. The trim removed 7 bases at V and 11 bases at J, leaving 10 bases unmatched. The CDR3 totals 12 residues.

The CDR3 reads CASSLRPATEAFF. CDR3 bases: TGTGCCAGCAGCTTAAGGCCAGCAACTGAAGCTTTCTTT. The chain is built from TRBV7-3 and TRBJ1-1; D gene unclear. With 1 base removed from V and 5 bases from J, the gap between germline ends came to 8 bases. The germline V gene has CDR1 SGHTA and CDR2 FQGTGA. This CDR3 is 13 amino acids long. Filled out from reference TRBV7-3 and TRBJ1-1, the complete variable domain reads GAGVSQTPSNKVTEKGKYVELRCDPISGHTALYWYRQSLGQGPEFLIYFQGTGAADDSGLPNDRFFAVRPEGSVSTLKIQRTERGDSAVYLCASSLRPATEAFFGQGTRLTVV.

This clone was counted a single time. CDR3 nucleotides: TGCAGCGCTGGTAACGGACCGAATCAGCCCCAGCATTTT. Encoded protein: CSAGNGPNQPQHF. V is TRBV29-1 and J is TRBJ1-5; D is undetermined. Between the trimmed V and J ends, which lost 7 bases and 4 bases, there was a span of 14 bases. CDR1 is SQVTM and CDR2 is ANQGSEA in the germline V gene. The CDR3 runs to 13 residues.

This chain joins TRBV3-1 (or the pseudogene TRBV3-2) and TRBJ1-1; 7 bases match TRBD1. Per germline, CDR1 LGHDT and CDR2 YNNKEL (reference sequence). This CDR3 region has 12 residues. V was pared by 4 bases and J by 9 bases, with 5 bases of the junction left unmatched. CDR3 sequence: CASSRDRAQAFF. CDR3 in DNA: TGTGCCAGCAGCCGAGACAGGGCACAAGCTTTCTTT.

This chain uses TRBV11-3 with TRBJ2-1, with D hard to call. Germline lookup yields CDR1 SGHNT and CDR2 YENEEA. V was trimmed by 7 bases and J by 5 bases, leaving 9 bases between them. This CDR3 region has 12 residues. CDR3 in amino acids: CASTTYNNEQFF. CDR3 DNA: TGTGCCAGCACCACTTACAACAATGAGCAGTTCTTC.

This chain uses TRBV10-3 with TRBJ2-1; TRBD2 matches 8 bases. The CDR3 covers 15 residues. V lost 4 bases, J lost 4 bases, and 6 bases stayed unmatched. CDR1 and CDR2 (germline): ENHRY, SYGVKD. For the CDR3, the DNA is TGTGCCATCAGTGCGGAGAGCGGGGGTTACAATGAGCAGTTCTTC. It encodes CAISAESGGYNEQFF.

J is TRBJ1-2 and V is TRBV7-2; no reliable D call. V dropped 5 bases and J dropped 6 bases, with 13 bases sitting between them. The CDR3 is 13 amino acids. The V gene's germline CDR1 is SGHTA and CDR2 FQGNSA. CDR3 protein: CASSEGARDGYTF. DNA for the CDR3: TGTGCCAGCAGCGAGGGAGCCCGTGATGGCTACACCTTC.